The 30 T cell receptor beta chains below were found in one sample sequenced in a study of somatic mutations in cytotoxic T cells in rheumatoid arthritis. The method was immunoSEQ multiplex PCR; TCRdb's version includes in-frame clones alone and lacks a portion of them. The sample holds about 4,200 clones, about four fifths seen once. The sequenced material came from CD8+ T cells sorted from blood. The receptors were gathered from an adult with rheumatoid arthritis.

Concerning this clone: This same CDR3 is encoded by further DNA sequences in the sample. This chain links TRBV27 with TRBJ1-1; D not certain. The V gene lost 0 bases and the J gene lost 8 bases, with 7 bases spanning the gap. Germline V gene lookup returns CDR1 MNHEY and CDR2 SMNVEV (reference sequence). This CDR3 is 12 amino acids long. The DNA of the CDR3 is TGTGCCAGCAGTTTATCCGGAAGGGAAGCTTTCTTT. Translating gives CASSLSGREAFF.

This chain uses TRBV19 with TRBJ2-3; D call uncertain. Germline lookup yields CDR1 LNHDA and CDR2 SQIVND (reference sequence). The V end lost 5 bases, the J end lost 5 bases, and 5 bases lay between the germline ends. The CDR3 contains 11 residues. CDR3 bases: TGTGCCAGTAGTGTTAAAGATACGCAGTATTTT. This sequence encodes CASSVKDTQYF. Variable domain in full (rest from reference TRBV19 and TRBJ2-3): DGGITQSPKYLFRKEGQNVTLSCEQNLNHDAMYWYRQDPGQGLRLIYYSQIVNDFQKGDIAEGYSVSREKKESFPLTVTSAQKNPTAFYLCASSVKDTQYFGPGTRLTVL.

The V and J genes are TRBV19 and TRBJ1-3; no clear D. The germline V and J ends were trimmed by 3 bases and 1 base, with 4 bases remaining between them. The germline CDR1 and CDR2 sequences are LNHDA and SQIVND (reference sequence). This CDR3 is built from 13 residues. CDR3 in amino acids: CASSILSGNTIYF. CDR3 bases: TGTGCCAGTAGTATTCTTTCTGGAAACACCATATATTTT.

V is TRBV7-6 and J is TRBJ2-2, with 11 bases matching TRBD1. CDR1 and CDR2 from the germline V gene are SGHVS and FNYEAQ. Trimming at V came to 4 bases and at J to 5 bases, leaving 3 bases not matched to a gene. The CDR3 is 15 amino acids. In nucleotides, the CDR3 is TGTGCCAGCAGCTGGACAGGGGGCGGTACCGGGGAGCTGTTTTTT. Amino acid sequence: CASSWTGGGTGELFF.

The chain is built from TRBV29-1 and TRBJ2-1, with D tentatively TRBD2 (5 bases). Deletions cut 1 base from V and 7 bases from J, with 8 bases between. Germline V CDR1 and CDR2: SQVTM, ANQGSEA. The CDR3 is 12 amino acids. This CDR3 reads CSVEVRANEQFF. CDR3 nucleotide sequence: TGCAGCGTTGAAGTGAGGGCAAATGAGCAGTTCTTC.

V is TRBV6-4 and J is TRBJ1-1; no firm D call. Germline CDR1 and CDR2: MRHNA and SNTAGT. V shed 1 base and J shed 2 bases, with 8 bases lying between them. The CDR3 spans 14 residues. Written as DNA, the CDR3 is TGTGCCAGCAGTGACTTCTACGGCAACACTGAAGCTTTCTTT. Its translation is CASSDFYGNTEAFF.

The chain recombines TRBV27 with TRBJ1-2; 7 bases fit TRBD1. V lost 4 bases to trimming and J lost 8 bases; unmatched junction nucleotides: 10. Germline V gene data show CDR1 as MNHEY and CDR2 as SMNVEV (reference sequence). The CDR3 loop spans 14 amino acids. In DNA, the CDR3 is TGTGCCAGCAGTTCAACAGGGGACCGGCGCGGCTACACCTTC. It encodes CASSSTGDRRGYTF.

The V gene is TRBV6-1, the J gene TRBJ2-1; D possibly corresponds to TRBD2 (5 bases). Germline V lookup: CDR1 MNHNS, CDR2 SASEGT. This CDR3 contains 17 residues. V was trimmed by 2 bases and J by 3 bases, leaving 17 bases between them. CDR3 region: CASSEPEAGVFYNEQFF. In DNA form, the CDR3 reads TGTGCCAGCAGTGAACCGGAGGCGGGCGTCTTCTACAATGAGCAGTTCTTC.

The chain employs TRBV6-6 and TRBJ1-1; D is unclear. Deletions cut 2 bases from V and 0 bases from J, with 13 bases between. CDR3 size: 16 residues. Germline CDR1 and CDR2: MNHNY and SVGAGI (reference sequence). The CDR3 loop reads CASSYDRKSMNTEAFF. CDR3 coding DNA: TGTGCCAGCAGTTACGATCGGAAGTCCATGAACACTGAAGCTTTCTTT.

CDR3 DNA sequence: TGTGCCAGCAGCTGGCTAGCGCCTGCCTCCTACAATGAGCAGTTCTTC. Protein product: CASSWLAPASYNEQFF. The rearrangement joins TRBV7-8 to TRBJ2-1; D might be TRBD2 (6 bases). CDR1 and CDR2 (germline): SGHVS, FQNEAQ. CDR3 length equals 16 residues. Trimming pared 4 bases from V and 0 bases from J, leaving 13 bases between.

The rearrangement uses TRBV7-9 and TRBJ2-1; TRBD2 is a possible D gene (6 bases). Germline V gene sequence: CDR1 SEHNR, CDR2 FQNEAQ (reference sequence). CDR3 size: 16 residues. V shed 5 bases and J shed 0 bases, with 14 bases lying between them. This CDR3 is CASSHRDSSSYNEQFF. In DNA form, the CDR3 reads TGTGCCAGCAGCCACCGGGACTCGAGCTCCTACAATGAGCAGTTCTTC.

J is TRBJ1-2 and V is TRBV2, with D unresolved. Germline V gene lookup returns CDR1 SNHLY and CDR2 FYNNEI. This CDR3 comprises 10 residues. V lost 4 bases, J lost 6 bases, and 3 bases lay in between. The CDR3 sequence is CASSVNGYTF. CDR3 nucleotide sequence: TGTGCCAGCAGTGTTAATGGCTACACCTTC.

This sequence joins TRBV11-2 and TRBJ1-2, with 9 bases matching TRBD1. Germline lookup yields CDR1 SGHAT and CDR2 FQNNGV. The V gene end was trimmed by 0 bases and the J gene end by 7 bases; junction bases not matched to a gene: 9. This CDR3 is 16 amino acids long. Here the CDR3 DNA reads TGTGCCAGCAGCTTAGATCTTAAGTGGGACAGGGCTGGCTACACCTTC. Residues: CASSLDLKWDRAGYTF.

The chain carries TRBV2 and TRBJ2-7; no definite D call. Germline values: CDR1 SNHLY, CDR2 FYNNEI. V was trimmed by 6 bases and J by 3 bases, leaving 12 bases between them. This CDR3 comprises 13 residues. In nucleotides, the CDR3 is TGTGCCAGCAGCCCGATCGCGTTCTACGAGCAGTACTTC. It is translated as CASSPIAFYEQYF.

There are a few counts of this clone. CDR3 sequence: CASSPQGNTEAFF. The CDR3, as DNA: TGTGCCAGCAGCCCGCAGGGAAACACTGAAGCTTTCTTT. The chain joins TRBV7-3 to TRBJ1-1; TRBD1 might be the D (5 bases). Germline CDR1 reads SGHTA; CDR2 reads FQGTGA. There are 13 residues in the CDR3. The ends were cut back, 5 bases at V and 2 bases at J, with 9 bases in the middle.

This clone was recorded a few times. The chain carries TRBV14 and TRBJ1-1; no reliable D call. This CDR3 contains 13 residues. The V end was cut by 1 base, the J end by 5 bases, with 8 bases between. CDR1 is SGHDN and CDR2 is FVKESK in the germline V gene. The CDR3 DNA reads as TGTGCCAGCAGCCAAGCCGGGAGTACTGAAGCTTTCTTT. Translating it yields CASSQAGSTEAFF.

V gene TRBV4-1 combines with J gene TRBJ1-1; 12 positions match TRBD1. Per germline, CDR1 MGHRA and CDR2 YSYEKL. The junction had 6 bases not matched to a gene; V was cut back by 3 bases and J by 1 base. The CDR3 is made up of 17 amino acids. In nucleotides, the CDR3 is TGCGCCAGCAGCCAGGGACAGGGGGCAAGTTCGAACACTGAAGCTTTCTTT. This gives the protein CASSQGQGASSNTEAFF.

This clone has just a few counts. This sequence joins TRBV5-6 and TRBJ2-2, with D hard to call. V lost 4 bases to trimming and J lost 6 bases, with 13 bases between them. Germline CDR1 reads SGHDT; CDR2 reads YYEEEE. This CDR3 has 14 amino acids. DNA for the CDR3: TGTGCCAGCAGCCCCGGCTCAGCAGCCGGGGAGCTGTTTTTT. Translation gives CASSPGSAAGELFF.

V and J are TRBV9 and TRBJ1-1, with 9 nucleotides matching TRBD1. V gave up 3 bases and J gave up 1 base; unmatched junction bases: 4. This CDR3 contains 15 residues. The V gene's germline CDR1 is SGDLS and CDR2 YYNGEE. The CDR3 spells CASSALTGGNTEAFF. DNA for the CDR3: TGTGCCAGCAGCGCCCTGACAGGGGGGAACACTGAAGCTTTCTTT.

The gene calls are TRBV6-5 and TRBJ2-5, with D perhaps matching TRBD2 (7 bases). With 1 base removed from V and 3 bases from J, the gap between germline ends came to 15 bases. This CDR3 contains 16 residues. CDR1 is MNHEY, CDR2 SVGAGI, per germline. As DNA, the CDR3 is TGTGCCAGCAGTTACTGGGCCACAGGGAGGGAAGAGACCCAGTACTTC. Translated, it gives CASSYWATGREETQYF.

The chain carries TRBV29-1 and TRBJ1-1; D is uncertain. The CDR3 has 10 residues. Germline V gene sequence: CDR1 SQVTM, CDR2 ANQGSEA. V shed 4 bases and J shed 6 bases, with 6 bases lying between them. Here the CDR3 reads CSVGAAEAFF. The CDR3 DNA reads TGCAGCGTTGGGGCAGCTGAAGCTTTCTTT.

This sequence joins TRBV11-2 and TRBJ1-2; D uncertain. V was shortened by 5 bases and J by 4 bases, with 14 bases between the two germline ends. CDR3 length: 14 residues. Germline values: CDR1 SGHAT, CDR2 FQNNGV. DNA of the CDR3: TGTGCCAGCAGCCCGGGTAGCTCTCCCTATGGCTACACCTTC. This translates into CASSPGSSPYGYTF.

The rearrangement links TRBV2 to TRBJ2-7, with D maybe TRBD1 (6 bases). This CDR3 contains 14 residues. Germline V gives CDR1 SNHLY, CDR2 FYNNEI. V was clipped by 3 bases and J by 3 bases, with 12 bases between them. This CDR3 is CASSDTQGYYEQYF. In nucleotides, the CDR3 is TGTGCCAGCAGTGATACCCAGGGGTACTACGAGCAGTACTTC.

The chain links TRBV6-5 to TRBJ1-5; D gene unclear. The CDR3 length is 15 residues. Trimming shortened V by 4 bases and J by 7 bases, and 17 bases separated the two germline ends. The germline V gene has CDR1 MNHEY and CDR2 SVGAGI. This chain's CDR3 is CASSSRGPSAQPQHF. The CDR3 nucleotides read TGTGCCAGCAGTTCCCGGGGTCCAAGTGCCCAGCCCCAGCATTTT.

To note about this clone: Its ends do not fully match the called genes, so a read error is possible. V and J are TRBV9 and TRBJ2-2, with D possibly being TRBD1 (6 bases). The CDR3 covers 13 residues. Per the germline V gene, CDR1 is SGDLS and CDR2 is YYNGEE. CDR3 bases: TGTGCCAGCGGCGTAGTAGGACAGGGGGAGCTGTTTTTT. Translating it yields CASGVVGQGELFF.

The CDR3 here is CASSYGGGYTF. The CDR3, as DNA: TGTGCCAGCAGCTATGGAGGTGGCTACACCTTC. The chain joins TRBV9 to TRBJ1-2, with D uncertain. Between the trimmed V and J ends, which lost 4 bases and 7 bases, there was a span of 8 bases. Germline loops: CDR1 SGDLS, CDR2 YYNGEE. The CDR3 consists of 11 residues.

The V gene is TRBV2, the J gene TRBJ1-5, with 8 bases fitting TRBD1. V was pared by 7 bases and J by 7 bases, with 12 bases of the junction left unmatched. The CDR3 has 15 amino acids. The germline gives CDR1 SNHLY, CDR2 FYNNEI. CDR3 sequence reads: CASTPDRDRYQPQHF. CDR3 coding DNA: TGTGCCAGCACCCCGGACAGGGACCGTTACCAGCCCCAGCATTTT.

The chain carries TRBV5-5 and TRBJ2-4; 8 positions agree with TRBD2. Trimming took 1 base from V and 8 from J; bases not matched to a gene: 8. The CDR3 consists of 15 residues. CDR1 SGHKS and CDR2 YYEKEE come from the germline V gene (reference sequence). The CDR3 is CASSLWGGGSDIQYF. In nucleotides, the CDR3 is TGTGCCAGCAGCTTGTGGGGCGGGGGGTCCGACATTCAGTACTTC. The complete variable domain, with remaining parts taken from reference TRBV5-5 and TRBJ2-4, reads DAGVTQSPTHLIKTRGQQVTLRCSPISGHKSVSWYQQVLGQGPQFIFQYYEKEERGRGNFPDRFSARQFPNYSSELNVNALLLGDSALYLCASSLWGGGSDIQYFGAGTRLSVL.

The gene calls are TRBV7-8 and TRBJ2-2, with a tentative D call TRBD1 (6 bases). Germline V CDR1 and CDR2: SGHVS, FQNEAQ. V was clipped by 2 bases and J by 4 bases, with 11 bases between them. The CDR3 is made up of 15 amino acids. Here the CDR3 reads CASSLNQGPTGELFF. CDR3 coding DNA: TGTGCCAGCAGCTTAAACCAGGGGCCCACCGGGGAGCTGTTTTTT.

The rearrangement joins TRBV7-2 to TRBJ1-2, with D maybe TRBD1 (5 bases). CDR1 and CDR2 (germline): SGHTA, FQGNSA. The CDR3 consists of 14 residues. The germline V and J ends were trimmed by 3 bases and 7 bases, with 15 bases remaining between them. Here the CDR3 DNA reads TGTGCCAGCAGCTTGGGGGGAGGCGGGGGTGGCTACACCTTC. Its translation: CASSLGGGGGGYTF.